This T cell receptor (beta chain) was profiled in a study of low-dose radiotherapy and immunotherapy resistance in tumors. Study-wide context: The study delivered 0.5 Gy per fraction every 2 weeks to Cohort 1, totaling 6.5 Gy. From cycle 1 day 1, patients took oral aspirin 300 mg every day for four cycles.

This clonotype was recorded at least ten times. The CDR3 is 16 amino acids. V lost 0 bases to trimming and J lost 4 bases; unmatched junction nucleotides: 9. Germline CDR1 reads SGHKS; CDR2 reads YYEKEE (reference sequence). Covering alpha and beta chains, TRAV- and TRBV-specific primers were used for the first-strand cDNA. With a constant-region primer and a V-primer adapter, TCRs were subjected to about 20 PCR cycles of amplification. MiXCR, applied by TCRdb to the reads, yields one record per CDR3 protein. The sample carries approximately 100,000 distinct CDR3 sequences, under 25% recorded once. Time point: after trial treatment. Described treatment: LDRT plus nivolumab, ipilimumab, low-dose cyclophosphamide and aspirin (RACIN trial). Inclusion covered patients whose advanced solid tumors lacked tumor-infiltrating lymphocytes.

The sample was PBMCs, taken after low-dose radiotherapy plus immunotherapy. The chain carries TRBV5-5 and TRBJ2-5; 7 bases fit TRBD2. This TCR was recovered from a male donor with prostate cancer. The CDR3 protein is CASSLVALATGETQYF. The CDR3, as DNA: TGTGCCAGCAGCTTGGTGGCACTAGCGACGGGAGAGACCCAGTACTTC. The full variable domain, in which reference TRBV5-5 and TRBJ2-5 provide the parts outside the CDR3, is DAGVTQSPTHLIKTRGQQVTLRCSPISGHKSVSWYQQVLGQGPQFIFQYYEKEERGRGNFPDRFSARQFPNYSSELNVNALLLGDSALYLCASSLVALATGETQYFGPGTRLLVL.